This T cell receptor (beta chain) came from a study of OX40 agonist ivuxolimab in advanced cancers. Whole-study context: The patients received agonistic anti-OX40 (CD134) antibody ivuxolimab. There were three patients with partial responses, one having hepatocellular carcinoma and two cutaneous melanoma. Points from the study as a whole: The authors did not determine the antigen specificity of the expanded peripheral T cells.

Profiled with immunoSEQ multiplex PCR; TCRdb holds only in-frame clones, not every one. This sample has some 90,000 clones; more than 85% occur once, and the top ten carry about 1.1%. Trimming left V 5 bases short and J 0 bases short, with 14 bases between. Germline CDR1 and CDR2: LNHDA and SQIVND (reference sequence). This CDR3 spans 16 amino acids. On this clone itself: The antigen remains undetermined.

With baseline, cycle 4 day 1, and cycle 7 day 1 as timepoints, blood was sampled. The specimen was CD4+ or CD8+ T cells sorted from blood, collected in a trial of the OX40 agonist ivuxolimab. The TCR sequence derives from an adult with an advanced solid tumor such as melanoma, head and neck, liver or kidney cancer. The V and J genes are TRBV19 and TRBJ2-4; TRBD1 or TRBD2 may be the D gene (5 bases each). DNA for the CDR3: TGTGCCAGTAGTCCAGAGGGGATGCCAGCCAAAAACATTCAGTACTTC. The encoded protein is CASSPEGMPAKNIQYF.